A selection of T cell receptor beta chains follows, all from one sample in a study of a mutant IDH1 vaccine in newly diagnosed glioma. The protocol was immunoSEQ multiplex PCR, while the TCRdb copy is restricted to in-frame clones and leaves out a portion. Of about 55,000 clones listed, 80% are singletons. Their recognized antigens are unknown. The sequencing used PBMCs, collected from a glioma patient whose treatment included an IDH1 peptide vaccine. The receptors originated from a middle-aged man with glioma. The CDR3 runs from the conserved cysteine through the conserved F or W. The D gene is left open where the match is weak. The size of a clone is reported for some rows only, either as once, few or many, or as a class for expanded clones.

len	d_gene	abundance	v_gene	j_gene	CDR3aa	CDR3nt
15	-	-	TRBV6-1	TRBJ2-5	CASSEWLLPQETQYF	TGTGCCAGCAGTGAATGGTTGCTTCCCCAAGAGACCCAGTACTTC
13	TRBD1	-	TRBV6-5	TRBJ2-1	CASSYRQGYEQFF	TGTGCCAGCAGTTACCGACAGGGTTATGAGCAGTTCTTC
13	TRBD1	-	TRBV10-3	TRBJ2-7	CAISVQGAYEQYF	TGTGCCATCAGCGTACAGGGGGCCTACGAGCAGTACTTC
14	-	once	TRBV13	TRBJ2-6	CASSYSSGANVLTF	TGTGCCAGCAGTTACAGCTCTGGGGCCAACGTCCTGACTTTC
13	TRBD1	-	TRBV19	TRBJ1-4	CASRQGGGEKLFF	TGTGCCAGTAGACAGGGGGGAGGTGAAAAACTGTTTTTT
14	-	-	TRBV19	TRBJ1-5	CASMGGVVGQPQHF	TGTGCCAGTATGGGGGGGGTTGTCGGTCAGCCCCAGCATTTT
14	-	-	TRBV21-1	TRBJ1-5	CAHRGTQSNQPQHF	TGTGCCCACCGTGGCACCCAAAGCAATCAGCCCCAGCATTTT
20	-	-	TRBV9	TRBJ2-6	CASSSTLEGWGLRGANVLTF	TGTGCCAGCAGCTCTACCCTTGAGGGCTGGGGGCTGAGAGGGGCCAACGTCCTGACTTTC
12	-	-	TRBV13	TRBJ2-3	CASSLGRVTQYF	TGTGCCAGCAGCTTAGGCCGAGTTACGCAGTATTTT
15	TRBD2	-	TRBV11-2	TRBJ2-2	CASSPERGGPGELFF	TGTGCCAGCAGCCCGGAGCGGGGGGGCCCCGGGGAGCTGTTTTTT
16	-	-	TRBV5-6	TRBJ1-5	CASSLGGTYSNQPQHF	TGTGCCAGCAGCTTGGGGGGAACTTATAGCAATCAGCCCCAGCATTTT
11	-	-	TRBV20-1	TRBJ1-2	CSARGMGGYTF	TGCAGTGCTAGAGGAATGGGCGGCTACACCTTC
14	-	-	TRBV18	TRBJ1-6	CASSPSEGNSPLHF	TGTGCCAGCTCACCGTCCGAGGGGAACTCACCCCTCCACTTT
16	-	-	TRBV7-8	TRBJ1-6	CASSTPGNSYNSPLHF	TGTGCCAGCAGCACACCCGGGAACAGCTATAATTCACCCCTCCACTTT
13	-	-	TRBV11-3	TRBJ2-5	CASSLGIFETQYF	TGTGCCAGCAGCTTAGGGATTTTCGAGACCCAGTACTTC
15	TRBD1	-	TRBV5-1	TRBJ1-6	CASSLGQGANSPLHF	TGCGCCAGCAGCTTGGGGCAGGGGGCTAATTCACCCCTCCACTTT
13	-	-	TRBV30	TRBJ1-2	CAWSRRGRLGYTF	TGTGCCTGGAGTCGAAGGGGCCGTCTGGGCTACACCTTC
15	-	once	TRBV18	TRBJ1-5	CASSPPSQGGQPQHF	TGTGCCAGCTCACCACCCAGTCAGGGAGGTCAGCCCCAGCATTTT
13	-	-	TRBV7-6	TRBJ1-3	CASSPRSGNTIYF	TGTGCCAGCAGCCCGAGATCCGGAAACACCATATATTTT
17	-	-	TRBV4-1	TRBJ2-7	CASSQGTPLEGVYEQYF	TGCGCCAGCAGCCAAGGCACCCCGTTAGAGGGGGTCTACGAGCAGTACTTC
14	-	-	TRBV6-6	TRBJ1-3	CASRPLTLGNTIYF	TGTGCCAGCAGGCCTCTCACTCTGGGAAACACCATATATTTT
11	-	-	TRBV30	TRBJ2-7	CAWSETYEQYF	TGTGCCTGGAGTGAAACTTACGAGCAGTACTTC
9	-	-	TRBV20-1	TRBJ2-3	CSASRTQYF	TGCAGTGCCTCCCGTACGCAGTATTTT
13	-	once	TRBV5-6	TRBJ2-3	CASSSGQPDTQYF	TGTGCCAGCAGCAGCGGACAGCCAGATACGCAGTATTTT
13	TRBD1	-	TRBV4-1	TRBJ1-2	CASSHEQGTGYTF	TGCGCCAGCAGCCATGAACAGGGGACCGGCTACACCTTC
15	-	-	TRBV5-1	TRBJ2-2	CASSKGFVDTGELFF	TGCGCCAGCAGTAAGGGGTTTGTGGACACCGGGGAGCTGTTTTTT
15	-	-	TRBV4-2	TRBJ1-3	CASSQRGSSGNTIYF	TGTGCCAGCAGCCAACGGGGTAGCTCTGGAAACACCATATATTTT
15	-	-	TRBV4-1	TRBJ1-5	CASSQRATSNQPQHF	TGCGCCAGCAGCCAAAGGGCCACAAGCAATCAGCCCCAGCATTTT
13	TRBD1	-	TRBV5-1	TRBJ1-2	CASSFQGDEGYTF	TGCGCCAGCAGCTTCCAGGGGGATGAAGGCTACACCTTC
15	-	-	TRBV27	TRBJ1-6	CASSPRGVLRSPLHF	TGTGCCAGCAGTCCACGGGGGGTTTTGCGCTCACCCCTCCACTTT
16	-	-	TRBV6-6	TRBJ1-5	CASRPSPRNSNQPQHF	TGTGCCAGCCGCCCCTCCCCCAGAAATAGCAATCAGCCCCAGCATTTT
15	-	few	TRBV28	TRBJ1-5	CASSTPGVSNQPQHF	TGTGCCAGCAGCACCCCCGGGGTGAGCAATCAGCCCCAGCATTTT
12	-	-	TRBV10-3	TRBJ1-1	CAISVGGLEAFF	TGTGCCATCAGTGTCGGGGGGCTGGAAGCTTTCTTT
16	TRBD2	-	TRBV6-6	TRBJ2-3	CASSYGAGASTDTQYF	TGTGCCAGCAGTTACGGAGCGGGGGCCTCCACCGATACGCAGTATTTT
13	-	-	TRBV6-1	TRBJ1-4	CASSDSGVEKLFF	TGTGCCAGCAGTGATTCGGGGGTAGAAAAACTGTTTTTT
13	-	few	TRBV27	TRBJ2-2	CASSFSWTGELFF	TGTGCCAGCAGTTTCAGTTGGACCGGGGAGCTGTTTTTT
14	-	-	TRBV5-4	TRBJ1-6	CASSLSGLDSPLHF	TGTGCCAGCAGCTTGTCAGGGTTAGATTCACCCCTCCACTTT
14	-	-	TRBV2	TRBJ2-7	CASLGAPQGDEQYF	TGTGCCAGCTTGGGGGCGCCACAGGGAGACGAGCAGTACTTC
15	-	-	TRBV25-1	TRBJ1-4	CASSEWGSVDEKLFF	TGTGCCAGCAGTGAATGGGGCAGCGTGGATGAAAAACTGTTTTTT
15	-	-	TRBV7-9	TRBJ2-2	CASSEQGDNTGELFF	TGTGCCAGCAGCGAACAGGGAGACAACACCGGGGAGCTGTTTTTT
12	-	-	TRBV7-9	TRBJ2-7	CASREGAYEQYF	TGTGCCAGCAGGGAGGGGGCTTACGAGCAGTACTTC
14	-	-	TRBV6-5	TRBJ2-3	CASSIRGAGGTQYF	TGTGCCAGCAGTATTCGGGGGGCCGGGGGTACGCAGTATTTT
12	-	-	TRBV5-1	TRBJ2-2	CASRLGTGELFF	TGCGCCAGCAGGTTGGGTACCGGGGAGCTGTTTTTT
13	TRBD1	-	TRBV6-1	TRBJ1-1	CASIRQGSTEAFF	TGTGCCAGTATAAGACAGGGTAGCACTGAAGCTTTCTTT
15	-	-	TRBV6-5	TRBJ1-2	CASSYSILGNYGYTF	TGTGCCAGCAGTTACTCGATCCTTGGGAACTATGGCTACACCTTC
14	-	-	TRBV11-2	TRBJ2-5	CASSPNYPPETQYF	TGTGCCAGCAGCCCGAATTACCCACCAGAGACCCAGTACTTC
16	TRBD1	-	TRBV9	TRBJ1-4	CASSVGTGVTNEKLFF	TGTGCCAGCAGCGTAGGGACAGGGGTAACTAATGAAAAACTGTTTTTT
15	-	-	TRBV5-1	TRBJ1-2	CASSAGGGRNYGYTF	TGCGCCAGCAGCGCGGGCGGGGGGCGCAACTATGGCTACACCTTC
16	-	-	TRBV10-2	TRBJ1-2	CASSESGTRQKNGYTF	TGCGCCAGCAGTGAGTCCGGGACACGTCAGAAAAATGGCTACACCTTC
14	-	-	TRBV10-1	TRBJ1-4	CASRASGLDEKLFF	TGCGCCAGCAGAGCCAGTGGGCTGGATGAAAAACTGTTTTTT